This T cell receptor beta chain is drawn from a study of blood T cell repertoires in COVID-19. Study details: Nucleic acid was either cDNA or gDNA, and it came from T cells, B-cell-depleted T cells, or PBMCs.

The ends lost 3 bases at V and 6 bases at J; junction bases unmatched: 2. CDR1 and CDR2 (germline): SGHNT, YYREEE (reference sequence). This CDR3 comprises 12 residues. How the authors handled the data: For nucleated cells, counts were estimated from reference gene primer amplification. The table came from immunoSEQ multiplex PCR; TCRdb's copy has only in-frame clones and leaves some out. V and J calls and clone size follow that table, whereas D and trimming were derived from the DNA. The sample shows some 150,000 clones, about 80% of them seen only once. This receptor was obtained from a woman older than 75 in a cohort sampled during active or convalescent COVID-19. The sequenced sample was peripheral blood. V gene TRBV5-4 combines with J gene TRBJ2-7; TRBD1 agrees at 8 bases. The CDR3 protein is CASSYDRGEQYV. In nucleotides, the CDR3 is TGTGCCAGCAGCTACGACAGGGGCGAGCAGTACGTC.